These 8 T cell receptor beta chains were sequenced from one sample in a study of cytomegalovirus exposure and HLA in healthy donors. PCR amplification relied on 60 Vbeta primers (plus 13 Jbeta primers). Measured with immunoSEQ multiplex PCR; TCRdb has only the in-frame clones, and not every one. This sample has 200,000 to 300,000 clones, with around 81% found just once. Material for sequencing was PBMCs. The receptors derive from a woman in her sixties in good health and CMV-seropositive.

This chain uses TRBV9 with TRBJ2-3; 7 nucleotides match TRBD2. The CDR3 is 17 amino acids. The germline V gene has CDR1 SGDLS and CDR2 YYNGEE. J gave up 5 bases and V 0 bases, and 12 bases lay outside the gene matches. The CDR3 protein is CASSVGAGAEGIDTQYF. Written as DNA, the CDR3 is TGTGCCAGCAGCGTAGGGGCGGGAGCGGAAGGGATAGATACGCAGTATTTT.

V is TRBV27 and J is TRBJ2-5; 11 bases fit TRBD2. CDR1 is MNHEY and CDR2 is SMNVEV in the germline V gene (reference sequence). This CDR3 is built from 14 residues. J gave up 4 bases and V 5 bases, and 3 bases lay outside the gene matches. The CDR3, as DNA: TGTGCCAGCAGTCCTAGCGGGAGGCGAGAGACCCAGTACTTC. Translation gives CASSPSGRRETQYF.

Here the CDR3 DNA reads TGTGCCAGCTCCCCGTATATCGGCTCTGGGGCCAACGTCCTGACTTTC. Amino acid sequence: CASSPYIGSGANVLTF. The genes are TRBV18 and TRBJ2-6; D is undetermined. Germline V gene sequence: CDR1 KGHSH, CDR2 LQKENI. This CDR3 spans 16 amino acids. V dropped 6 bases and J dropped 0 bases, with 12 bases sitting between them.

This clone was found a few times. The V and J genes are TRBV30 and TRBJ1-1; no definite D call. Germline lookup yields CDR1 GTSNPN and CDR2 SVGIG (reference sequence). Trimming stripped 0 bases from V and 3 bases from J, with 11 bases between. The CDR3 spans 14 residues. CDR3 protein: CAWSVRRPDTEAFF. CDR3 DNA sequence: TGTGCCTGGAGTGTAAGGCGGCCAGACACTGAAGCTTTCTTT.

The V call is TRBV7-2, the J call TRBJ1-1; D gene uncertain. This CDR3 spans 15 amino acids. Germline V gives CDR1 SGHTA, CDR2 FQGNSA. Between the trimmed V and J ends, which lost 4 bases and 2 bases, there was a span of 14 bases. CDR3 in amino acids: CASSSPYSGNTEAFF. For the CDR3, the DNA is TGTGCCAGCAGCTCCCCTTATTCAGGAAACACTGAAGCTTTCTTT.

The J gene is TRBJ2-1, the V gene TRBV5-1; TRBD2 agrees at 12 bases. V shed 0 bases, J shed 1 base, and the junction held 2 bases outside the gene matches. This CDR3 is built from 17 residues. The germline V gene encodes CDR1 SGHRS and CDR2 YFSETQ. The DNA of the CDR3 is TGCGCCAGCAGCTTGGAGACTAGCGGGAGATCCTACAATGAGCAGTTCTTC. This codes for CASSLETSGRSYNEQFF.

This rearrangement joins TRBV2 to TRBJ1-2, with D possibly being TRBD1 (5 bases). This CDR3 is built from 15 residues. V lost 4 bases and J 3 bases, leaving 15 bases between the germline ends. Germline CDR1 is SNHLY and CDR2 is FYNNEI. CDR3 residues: CASSVYRGGDYGYTF. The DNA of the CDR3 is TGTGCCAGCAGTGTTTACCGGGGGGGGGACTATGGCTACACCTTC.

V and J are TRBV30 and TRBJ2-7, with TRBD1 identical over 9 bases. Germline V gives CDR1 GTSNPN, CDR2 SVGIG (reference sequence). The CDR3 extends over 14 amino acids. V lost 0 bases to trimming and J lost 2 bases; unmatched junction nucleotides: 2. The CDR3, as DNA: TGTGCCTGGAGTGTAGGGACAGGGACCTACGAGCAGTACTTC. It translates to CAWSVGTGTYEQYF.